This is a list of T cell receptor beta chains from one sample in a study of post-analysis software for immune sequencing data. TCRdb re-derived calls from the PCR reads in MiXCR, one entry per CDR3 protein. The sample has about 540,000 distinct CDR3 sequences; 30% to 40% are singletons. The sequencing input was blood. These receptors originate from a girl aged 2-17 years with multiple sclerosis. The CDR3 runs from the conserved cysteine through the conserved F or W. Fields, in order: J gene, V gene, D gene, CDR3 length, clone size, CDR3 DNA, CDR3 protein. D genes are given only for firm matches. A clone size is listed for some rows: how often the clone was seen (once, few, many), or a class if it is expanded.

j_call: TRBJ2-1; v_call: TRBV20-1; d_call: TRBD1; cdr3_length: 11; clone_size: many; cdr3_nt: TGCAGTGGGGACAGAGACAATGAGCAGTTCTTC; cdr3_aa: CSGDRDNEQFF
j_call: TRBJ2-1; v_call: TRBV15; d_call: TRBD2; cdr3_length: 13; clone_size: -; cdr3_nt: TGTGCCACCAGCCCCTTAGCGGGCCCCCGGCAGTTCTTC; cdr3_aa: CATSPLAGPRQFF
j_call: TRBJ2-7; v_call: TRBV25-1; d_call: -; cdr3_length: 17; clone_size: -; cdr3_nt: TGTGCCAGCAGTCCCTCCGCTCAGGGGACCTCCTCCTACGAGCAGTACTTC; cdr3_aa: CASSPSAQGTSSYEQYF
j_call: TRBJ2-7; v_call: TRBV20-1; d_call: -; cdr3_length: 15; clone_size: -; cdr3_nt: TGCAGTGCTAGAACGCTCGGACGTGGAGCCTACGAGCAGTACTTC; cdr3_aa: CSARTLGRGAYEQYF
j_call: TRBJ2-5; v_call: TRBV5-4; d_call: TRBD2; cdr3_length: 16; clone_size: -; cdr3_nt: TGTGCCAGCACCAAGCTACCGGGACTAGTGAGAGAGACCCAGTACTTC; cdr3_aa: CASTKLPGLVRETQYF
j_call: TRBJ1-1; v_call: TRBV11-2; d_call: TRBD1; cdr3_length: 12; clone_size: few; cdr3_nt: TGTGCCAGCAGCGCTACAGGGGCTGAAGCTTTCTTT; cdr3_aa: CASSATGAEAFF
j_call: TRBJ2-3; v_call: TRBV5-1; d_call: -; cdr3_length: 13; clone_size: -; cdr3_nt: TGCGCCAGCAGCTTGGAGGGGATATATACGCAGTATTTT; cdr3_aa: CASSLEGIYTQYF
j_call: TRBJ2-3; v_call: TRBV5-1; d_call: -; cdr3_length: 12; clone_size: many; cdr3_nt: TGTGCCAGCAGCCCCAACACAGATACGCAGTATTTT; cdr3_aa: CASSPNTDTQYF
j_call: TRBJ2-7; v_call: TRBV3-1; d_call: -; cdr3_length: 13; clone_size: -; cdr3_nt: TGTGCCAGCAGCATCCGGACAAGCTACGAGCAGTACTTC; cdr3_aa: CASSIRTSYEQYF
j_call: TRBJ2-5; v_call: TRBV6-1; d_call: -; cdr3_length: 19; clone_size: few; cdr3_nt: TGTGCCAGCAGTGAAGAAGGGGGGGGGATAGTGGGGCGGCAAGAGACCCAGTACTTC; cdr3_aa: CASSEEGGGIVGRQETQYF
j_call: TRBJ2-1; v_call: TRBV9; d_call: TRBD2; cdr3_length: 17; clone_size: -; cdr3_nt: TGTGCCAGCAGCGTAGGGGGTAGCGGGGGGGCCTTAAATGAGCAGTTCTTC; cdr3_aa: CASSVGGSGGALNEQFF
j_call: TRBJ2-3; v_call: TRBV12-3/TRBV12-4; d_call: TRBD2; cdr3_length: 20; clone_size: -; cdr3_nt: TGTGCCAGCAGTCCTCGACTAGCGGGGGGGAGGGCCTCTAACACAGATACGCAGTATTTT; cdr3_aa: CASSPRLAGGRASNTDTQYF
j_call: TRBJ2-6; v_call: TRBV20-1; d_call: -; cdr3_length: 12; clone_size: few; cdr3_nt: TGCAGCGGTACCTCTGGGGCCAACGTCCTGACTTTC; cdr3_aa: CSGTSGANVLTF
j_call: TRBJ1-6; v_call: TRBV6-9; d_call: -; cdr3_length: 15; clone_size: few; cdr3_nt: TGTGCCAGCCGCTGTGGGAGCTCCTATAATTCACCCCTCCACTTT; cdr3_aa: CASRCGSSYNSPLHF
j_call: TRBJ1-2; v_call: TRBV24-1; d_call: -; cdr3_length: 14; clone_size: -; cdr3_nt: TGTGCCACCAGTGATTTTGGGGTGTCGCATGGCTACACCTTC; cdr3_aa: CATSDFGVSHGYTF
j_call: TRBJ1-1; v_call: TRBV2; d_call: -; cdr3_length: 14; clone_size: once; cdr3_nt: TGTGCCAGCAGTGAATGGGGTGTAAAGGAGCAAGCTTTCTTT; cdr3_aa: CASSEWGVKEQAFF
j_call: TRBJ2-1; v_call: TRBV20-1; d_call: -; cdr3_length: 15; clone_size: few; cdr3_nt: TGCAGGCAAGGGGGTGGAGGGGTCACCTACAATGAGCAGTTCTTC; cdr3_aa: CRQGGGGVTYNEQFF
j_call: TRBJ2-1; v_call: TRBV5-6; d_call: -; cdr3_length: 14; clone_size: few; cdr3_nt: TGTGCCAGCAGCTTGGGGACGGTATACAATGAGCAGTTCTTC; cdr3_aa: CASSLGTVYNEQFF
j_call: TRBJ2-5; v_call: TRBV6-5; d_call: -; cdr3_length: 18; clone_size: -; cdr3_nt: TGTGCCAGCAGTTACTCGAAGATTTGGTTGAGGGACCAAGAGACCCAGTACTTC; cdr3_aa: CASSYSKIWLRDQETQYF
j_call: TRBJ2-3; v_call: TRBV20-1; d_call: -; cdr3_length: 16; clone_size: few; cdr3_nt: TGCAGTGCAACCACTAGTAGGGGGGGGAGCACAGATACGCAGTATTTT; cdr3_aa: CSATTSRGGSTDTQYF
j_call: TRBJ2-5; v_call: TRBV3-1; d_call: -; cdr3_length: 14; clone_size: few; cdr3_nt: TGTGCCAGCAGCGAAGGGACTTACCAAGAGACCCGGTACTTC; cdr3_aa: CASSEGTYQETRYF
j_call: TRBJ2-3; v_call: TRBV20-1; d_call: -; cdr3_length: 14; clone_size: few; cdr3_nt: TGCAGTGCTAGAGAAGTCGGAGGAACAGATACGCAGTATTTT; cdr3_aa: CSAREVGGTDTQYF
j_call: TRBJ2-7; v_call: TRBV6-6; d_call: -; cdr3_length: 13; clone_size: few; cdr3_nt: TGTGCCAGCGAGGCAGCTCCGACCTACGAGCAGTACTTC; cdr3_aa: CASEAAPTYEQYF
j_call: TRBJ1-1; v_call: TRBV9; d_call: -; cdr3_length: 16; clone_size: few; cdr3_nt: TGTGCCAGCAGCGTTGGGGTTGGGGCCCCGGGCACTGAAGCTTTCTTT; cdr3_aa: CASSVGVGAPGTEAFF
j_call: TRBJ2-1; v_call: TRBV5-1; d_call: -; cdr3_length: 16; clone_size: once; cdr3_nt: TGCGCCAGCAGCGGCGAGGCTAGCGACTCCTACAATGAGCAGTTCTTC; cdr3_aa: CASSGEASDSYNEQFF
j_call: TRBJ2-6; v_call: TRBV5-1; d_call: -; cdr3_length: 16; clone_size: -; cdr3_nt: TGCGCCAGCAGCTCACTAAAAGCGAGGGGGGCCAACGTCCTGACTTTC; cdr3_aa: CASSSLKARGANVLTF
j_call: TRBJ2-5; v_call: TRBV20-1; d_call: TRBD1; cdr3_length: 15; clone_size: few; cdr3_nt: TGCAGTGCTAGATCCCCCCCCACAGGGGTAGAGACCCAGTACTTC; cdr3_aa: CSARSPPTGVETQYF
j_call: TRBJ2-1; v_call: TRBV6-6; d_call: -; cdr3_length: 13; clone_size: few; cdr3_nt: TGTGCCAGCATACCGGGAGCCGTAGGAGAGCAGTTCTTC; cdr3_aa: CASIPGAVGEQFF
j_call: TRBJ1-2; v_call: TRBV6-5; d_call: -; cdr3_length: 12; clone_size: many; cdr3_nt: TGTGCCAGCAGTCGAGGAGAATATGGCTACACCTTC; cdr3_aa: CASSRGEYGYTF
j_call: TRBJ1-6; v_call: TRBV7-9; d_call: -; cdr3_length: 16; clone_size: -; cdr3_nt: TGTGCCAGCAGCCCCCGCGGTTCTATTTTAGATTCACCCCTCCACTTT; cdr3_aa: CASSPRGSILDSPLHF
j_call: TRBJ2-1; v_call: TRBV7-2; d_call: TRBD2; cdr3_length: 20; clone_size: many; cdr3_nt: TGTGCCAGCAGCTCCGCTAAGCGGGGCGTCCAGTTGAGCTCCTACAATGAGCAGTTCTTC; cdr3_aa: CASSSAKRGVQLSSYNEQFF
j_call: TRBJ2-1; v_call: TRBV14; d_call: -; cdr3_length: 11; clone_size: -; cdr3_nt: TGTGCCAGCAGCCAAGGAGCCGTACAGTTCTTC; cdr3_aa: CASSQGAVQFF
j_call: TRBJ1-1; v_call: TRBV21-1; d_call: -; cdr3_length: 15; clone_size: -; cdr3_nt: TGTGCCAGCAGCAAAGTCGACGGAACGAACACTGAAGCTTTCTTT; cdr3_aa: CASSKVDGTNTEAFF